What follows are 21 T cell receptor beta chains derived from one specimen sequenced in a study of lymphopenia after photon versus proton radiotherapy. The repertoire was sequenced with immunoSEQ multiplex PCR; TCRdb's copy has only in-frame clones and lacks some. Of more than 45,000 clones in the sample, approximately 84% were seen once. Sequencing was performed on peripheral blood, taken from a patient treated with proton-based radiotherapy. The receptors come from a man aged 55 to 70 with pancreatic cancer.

CDR3 DNA: TGTGCCACCAGCCGGGACAGGGGGACTAATGAAAAACTGTTTTTT. It is translated as CATSRDRGTNEKLFF. The rearrangement uses TRBV15 and TRBJ1-4; TRBD1 matches at 11 bases. J gave up 2 bases and V 5 bases, and 1 base lay outside the gene matches. CDR1 LNHNV and CDR2 YYDKDF come from the germline V gene (reference sequence). This CDR3 has 15 amino acids.

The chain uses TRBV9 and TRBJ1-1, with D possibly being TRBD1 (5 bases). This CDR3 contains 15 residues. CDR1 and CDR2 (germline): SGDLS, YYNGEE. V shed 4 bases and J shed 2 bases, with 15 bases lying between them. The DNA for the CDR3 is TGTGCCAGCAGCAAGGGGAGTTTGGGCAACACTGAAGCTTTCTTT. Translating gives CASSKGSLGNTEAFF.

The CDR3 coding sequence is TGTGCCATCAGTGATTACACAAACAATGAGCAGTTCTTC. Translation gives CAISDYTNNEQFF. The gene calls are TRBV10-3 and TRBJ2-1, with D uncertain. Trimming removed 3 bases from V and 5 bases from J, with 8 bases in between. The CDR3 contains 13 residues. CDR1 ENHRY and CDR2 SYGVKD come from the germline V gene.

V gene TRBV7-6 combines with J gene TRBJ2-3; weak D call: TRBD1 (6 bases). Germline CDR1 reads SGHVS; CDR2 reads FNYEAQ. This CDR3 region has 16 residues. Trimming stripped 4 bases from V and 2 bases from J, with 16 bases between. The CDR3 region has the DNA TGTGCCAGCAGCTCCCAGGGGTGGGAGACCACAGATACGCAGTATTTT. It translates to CASSSQGWETTDTQYF.

CDR3 coding DNA: TGTGCCAGCAACACGATAAACACGGCTGAAGCTTTCTTT. This encodes CASNTINTAEAFF. The chain recombines TRBV6-1 with TRBJ1-1, with unresolved D. With 7 bases removed from V and 6 bases from J, the gap between germline ends came to 15 bases. The V gene's germline CDR1 is MNHNS and CDR2 SASEGT. The CDR3 consists of 13 residues.

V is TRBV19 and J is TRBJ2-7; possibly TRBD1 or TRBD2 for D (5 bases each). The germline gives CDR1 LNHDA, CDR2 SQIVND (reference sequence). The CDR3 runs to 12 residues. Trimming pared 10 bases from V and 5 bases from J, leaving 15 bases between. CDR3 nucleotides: TGTGCCACACCGGGACGGTTCAACGAGCAGTACTTC. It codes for CATPGRFNEQYF.

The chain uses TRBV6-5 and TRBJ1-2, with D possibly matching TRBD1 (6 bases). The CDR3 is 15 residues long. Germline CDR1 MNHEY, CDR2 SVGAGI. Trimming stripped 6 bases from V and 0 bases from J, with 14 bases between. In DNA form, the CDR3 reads TGTGCCAGCAGAGCCCGGACAGAACCTAACTATGGCTACACCTTC. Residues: CASRARTEPNYGYTF.

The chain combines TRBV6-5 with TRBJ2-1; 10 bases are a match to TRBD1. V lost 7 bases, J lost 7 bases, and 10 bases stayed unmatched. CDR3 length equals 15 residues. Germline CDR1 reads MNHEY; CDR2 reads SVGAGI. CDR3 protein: CASKMTGGRVNEQFF. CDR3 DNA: TGTGCCAGCAAAATGACAGGGGGCAGGGTTAATGAGCAGTTCTTC.

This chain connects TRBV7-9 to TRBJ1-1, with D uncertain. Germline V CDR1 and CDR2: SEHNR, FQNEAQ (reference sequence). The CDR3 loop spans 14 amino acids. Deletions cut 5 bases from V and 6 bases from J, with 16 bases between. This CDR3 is CASSPAASTPEAFF. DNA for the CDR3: TGTGCCAGCAGCCCTGCGGCCTCAACTCCTGAAGCTTTCTTT.

CDR3 protein: CASSERRGPHEQYF. The CDR3 nucleotides are TGTGCCAGCAGTGAACGCCGGGGGCCCCACGAGCAGTACTTC. The chain joins TRBV2 to TRBJ2-7; D is perhaps TRBD1 or TRBD2 (6 bases each). The CDR3 is made up of 14 amino acids. Germline V gene sequence: CDR1 SNHLY, CDR2 FYNNEI. V was trimmed by 2 bases and J by 5 bases, leaving 13 bases between them.

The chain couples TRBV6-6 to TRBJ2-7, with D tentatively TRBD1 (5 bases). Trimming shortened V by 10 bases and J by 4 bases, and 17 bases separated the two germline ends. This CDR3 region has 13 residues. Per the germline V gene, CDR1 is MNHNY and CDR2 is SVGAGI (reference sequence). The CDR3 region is CATCPTRAYEQYF. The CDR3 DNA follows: TGTGCCACCTGTCCCACCAGGGCTTACGAGCAGTACTTC.

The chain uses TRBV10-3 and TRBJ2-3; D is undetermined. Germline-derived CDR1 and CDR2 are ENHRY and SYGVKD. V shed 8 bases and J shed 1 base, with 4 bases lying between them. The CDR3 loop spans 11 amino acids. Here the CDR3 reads CAIGGTDTQYF. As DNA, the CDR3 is TGTGCCATCGGTGGCACAGATACGCAGTATTTT.

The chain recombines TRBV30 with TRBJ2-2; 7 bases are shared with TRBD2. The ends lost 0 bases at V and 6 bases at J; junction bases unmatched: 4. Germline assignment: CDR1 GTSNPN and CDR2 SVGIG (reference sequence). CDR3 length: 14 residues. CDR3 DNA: TGTGCCTGGAGTGTAATACGGGGGGCCGGGGAGCTGTTTTTT. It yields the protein CAWSVIRGAGELFF.

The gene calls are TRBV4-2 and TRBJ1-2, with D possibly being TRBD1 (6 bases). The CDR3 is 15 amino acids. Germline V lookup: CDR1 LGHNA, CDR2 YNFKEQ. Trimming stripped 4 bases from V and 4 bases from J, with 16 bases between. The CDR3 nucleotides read TGTGCCAGCAGCCCCAGGCCGGGGGGGGCCTATGGCTACACCTTC. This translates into CASSPRPGGAYGYTF.

The DNA for the CDR3 is TGCGCCAGCAGCTTGATTGGGTTCAATGAGCAGTACTTC. Amino acid sequence: CASSLIGFNEQYF. The gene calls are TRBV5-1 and TRBJ2-7; no clear D gene. This CDR3 contains 13 residues. Germline V gives CDR1 SGHRS, CDR2 YFSETQ. V was shortened by 1 base and J by 7 bases, with 12 bases between the two germline ends.

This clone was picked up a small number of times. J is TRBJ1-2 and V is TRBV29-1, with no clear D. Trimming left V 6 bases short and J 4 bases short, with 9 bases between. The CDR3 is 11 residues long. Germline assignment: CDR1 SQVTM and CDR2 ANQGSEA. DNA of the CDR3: TGCAGCGTCCCCGCGGGCTATGGCTACACCTTC. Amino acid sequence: CSVPAGYGYTF.

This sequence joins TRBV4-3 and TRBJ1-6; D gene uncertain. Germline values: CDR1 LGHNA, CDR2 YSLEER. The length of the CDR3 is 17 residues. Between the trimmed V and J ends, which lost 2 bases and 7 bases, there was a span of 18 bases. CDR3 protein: CASSQNSFRSRNSPLHF. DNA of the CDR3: TGCGCCAGCAGCCAAAACTCTTTCCGGTCCAGGAATTCACCCCTCCACTTT.

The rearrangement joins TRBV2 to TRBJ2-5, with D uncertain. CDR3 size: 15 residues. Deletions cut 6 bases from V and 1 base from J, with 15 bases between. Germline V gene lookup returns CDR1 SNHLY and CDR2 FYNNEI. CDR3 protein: CASSPFKQSQETQYF. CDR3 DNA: TGTGCCAGCAGCCCTTTTAAACAGTCCCAAGAGACCCAGTACTTC. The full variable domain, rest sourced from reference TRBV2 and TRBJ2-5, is EPEVTQTPSHQVTQMGQEVILRCVPISNHLYFYWYRQILGQKVEFLVSFYNNEISEKSEIFDDQFSVERPDGSNFTLKIRSTKLEDSAMYFCASSPFKQSQETQYFGPGTRLLVL.

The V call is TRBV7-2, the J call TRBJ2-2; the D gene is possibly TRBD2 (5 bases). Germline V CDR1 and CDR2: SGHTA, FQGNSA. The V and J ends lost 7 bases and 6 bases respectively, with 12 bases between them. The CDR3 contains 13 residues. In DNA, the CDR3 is TGTGCCAGCACCTTCATGGAGGCCGGGGAGCTGTTTTTT. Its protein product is CASTFMEAGELFF.

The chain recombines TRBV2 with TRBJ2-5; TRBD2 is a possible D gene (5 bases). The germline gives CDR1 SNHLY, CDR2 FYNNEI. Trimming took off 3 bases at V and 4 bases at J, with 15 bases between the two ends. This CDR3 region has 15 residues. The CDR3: CASSDGGHQSETQYF. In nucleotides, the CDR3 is TGTGCCAGCAGTGACGGCGGGCACCAATCAGAGACCCAGTACTTC.

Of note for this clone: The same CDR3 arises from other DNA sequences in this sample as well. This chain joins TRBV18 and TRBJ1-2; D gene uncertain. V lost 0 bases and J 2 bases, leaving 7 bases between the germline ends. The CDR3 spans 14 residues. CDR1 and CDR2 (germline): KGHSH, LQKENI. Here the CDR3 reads CASSPPLRNYGYTF. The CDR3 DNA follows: TGTGCCAGCTCACCACCGCTACGGAACTATGGCTACACCTTC.